A single sample is the source of the 17 T cell receptor beta chains below, sequenced in a study of shared clonotypes between healthy human individuals. Profiled with immunoSEQ multiplex PCR; TCRdb holds only in-frame clones, not every one. Counted here are 450,000 to 550,000 clones, 70% to 80% occurring once; the ten biggest clones make up roughly 13%. Sequencing was performed on PBMCs. The receptors were sampled from a woman aged 35 to 49 in good health. Some clones in this sample may be carry-over from other donors' samples.

The chain links TRBV5-1 to TRBJ2-7; TRBD1 matches 10 bases. This CDR3 contains 17 residues. CDR1 is SGHRS and CDR2 is YFSETQ in the germline V gene. The V segment lost 4 bases and the J segment 2 bases; nucleotides outside the gene matches: 12. The CDR3 sequence: CASSGTGVLPPTYEQYF. The CDR3 bases are TGCGCCAGCAGCGGGACAGGGGTCCTACCCCCTACCTACGAGCAGTACTTC.

Concerning this clone: A junction boundary mismatches the germline segment, possibly from a read error. This sample includes further DNA sequences coding for the same CDR3. The chain joins TRBV11-3 to TRBJ1-1; D is undetermined. Germline V CDR1 and CDR2: SGHNT, YENEEA. There are 13 residues in the CDR3. The DNA of the CDR3 is TGTGCCAGTAGCTTAGGCGCGCACACTGAAGCTTTCTTT. It yields the protein CASSLGAHTEAFF.

V gene TRBV18 combines with J gene TRBJ1-2; D uncertain. Germline values: CDR1 KGHSH, CDR2 LQKENI. The V gene lost 2 bases and the J gene lost 1 base, with 11 bases spanning the gap. The CDR3 is made up of 15 amino acids. The CDR3: CASSPMGGNNYGYTF. The CDR3 DNA is TGTGCCAGCTCACCAATGGGCGGGAATAACTATGGCTACACCTTC.

The chain is built from TRBV9 and TRBJ2-7, with 8 nucleotides matching TRBD2. Germline V gene lookup returns CDR1 SGDLS and CDR2 YYNGEE. This CDR3 is 15 amino acids long. Unmatched junction bases numbered 5, after V lost 0 bases and J lost 3 bases. As DNA, the CDR3 is TGTGCCAGCAGCGTAGGGGATCTAGCGGGCTACGAGCAGTACTTC. Amino acid sequence: CASSVGDLAGYEQYF.

On this clone: The same CDR3 also results from other DNA sequences found in this sample. The rearrangement uses TRBV19 and TRBJ2-7; TRBD1 matches 8 bases. With V trimmed by 6 bases and J by 2 bases, 6 bases remained unmatched. The CDR3 runs to 14 residues. The germline gives CDR1 LNHDA, CDR2 SQIVND (reference sequence). The CDR3 DNA reads as TGTGCCAGTAGCCCCCGGACAGGGACCTACGAGCAGTACTTC. This gives the protein CASSPRTGTYEQYF.

This clone occurred a few times. V and J are TRBV19 and TRBJ1-2, with a possible D match to TRBD1 (5 bases). With 3 bases removed from V and 3 bases from J, the gap between germline ends came to 14 bases. The CDR3 has 15 residues. CDR1 and CDR2 from the germline V gene are LNHDA and SQIVND (reference sequence). CDR3 nucleotides: TGTGCCAGTAGTATCTCTCTGAGGGGACACTATGGCTACACCTTC. It yields the protein CASSISLRGHYGYTF. Full variable domain (remainder filled in from reference TRBV19 and TRBJ1-2): DGGITQSPKYLFRKEGQNVTLSCEQNLNHDAMYWYRQDPGQGLRLIYYSQIVNDFQKGDIAEGYSVSREKKESFPLTVTSAQKNPTAFYLCASSISLRGHYGYTFGSGTRLTVV.

The chain carries TRBV7-3 and TRBJ2-1; D not resolved. V lost 2 bases to trimming and J lost 3 bases, with 8 bases between them. The germline V gene encodes CDR1 SGHTA and CDR2 FQGTGA. The CDR3 totals 14 residues. DNA of the CDR3: TGTGCCAGCAGCTTAGGGCCGAACTACAATGAGCAGTTCTTC. Its translation is CASSLGPNYNEQFF. The complete variable domain, with remaining parts taken from reference TRBV7-3 and TRBJ2-1, reads GAGVSQTPSNKVTEKGKYVELRCDPISGHTALYWYRQSLGQGPEFLIYFQGTGAADDSGLPNDRFFAVRPEGSVSTLKIQRTERGDSAVYLCASSLGPNYNEQFFGPGTRLTVL.

The V gene is TRBV27, the J gene TRBJ2-2; D remains ambiguous. The CDR3 runs to 13 residues. Trimming stripped 4 bases from V and 9 bases from J, with 12 bases between. Looked up from germline, CDR1 is MNHEY and CDR2 is SMNVEV (reference sequence). This chain's CDR3 is CASSSYAVRELFF. The CDR3 coding sequence is TGTGCCAGCAGTTCGTACGCCGTCCGGGAGCTGTTTTTT.

The V gene is TRBV18, the J gene TRBJ2-2; no clear D. Trimming removed 3 bases at V and 7 bases at J, with 6 bases between. This CDR3 is built from 12 residues. Germline assignment: CDR1 KGHSH and CDR2 LQKENI. Here the CDR3 reads CASSPTDGELFF. CDR3 bases: TGTGCCAGCTCACCCACCGACGGGGAGCTGTTTTTT.

This chain joins TRBV5-1 and TRBJ2-1; TRBD1 or TRBD2 may be the D gene (6 bases each). This CDR3 is 13 amino acids long. The V end was cut by 5 bases, the J end by 16 bases, with 22 bases between. Germline V CDR1 and CDR2: SGHRS, YFSETQ. In DNA form, the CDR3 reads TGCGCCAGCAGTAGCCCCCCCGGGGGCGAGTTTTTCTTC. It yields the protein CASSSPPGGEFFF.

V is TRBV29-1 and J is TRBJ1-3; D gene ambiguous. Germline V CDR1 and CDR2: SQVTM, ANQGSEA. Trimming took off 7 bases at V and 0 bases at J, with 10 bases between the two ends. The length of the CDR3 is 13 residues. The CDR3 reads CSAKPHSGNTIYF. CDR3 DNA: TGCAGCGCCAAACCACACTCTGGAAACACCATATATTTT.

This chain's CDR3 is CASSPGTSGIQETQYF. The CDR3, as DNA: TGTGCCAGCAGCCCTGGGACTAGCGGCATCCAAGAGACCCAGTACTTC. The chain combines TRBV9 with TRBJ2-5; 11 bases are a match to TRBD2. This CDR3 contains 16 residues. The V segment lost 4 bases and the J segment 1 base; nucleotides outside the gene matches: 6. Germline values: CDR1 SGDLS, CDR2 YYNGEE. Full variable domain (rest looked up from reference TRBV9 and TRBJ2-5): DSGVTQTPKHLITATGQRVTLRCSPRSGDLSVYWYQQSLDQGLQFLIQYYNGEERAKGNILERFSAQQFPDLHSELNLSSLELGDSALYFCASSPGTSGIQETQYFGPGTRLLVL.

The genes are TRBV5-1 and TRBJ2-3; possible D gene TRBD2, 6 bases. CDR1 is SGHRS and CDR2 is YFSETQ in the germline V gene. This CDR3 comprises 16 residues. V gave up 4 bases and J gave up 0 bases, with 15 bases separating them. The CDR3 DNA is TGCGCCAGCAGCCCAAATAGCGGAACTAGCACAGATACGCAGTATTTT. This codes for CASSPNSGTSTDTQYF.

The rearrangement links TRBV7-3 to TRBJ2-7; 8 nucleotides match TRBD2. V was clipped by 2 bases and J by 0 bases; unmatched bases: 3. Germline V lookup: CDR1 SGHTA, CDR2 FQGTGA. This CDR3 has 15 amino acids. CDR3 amino acids: CASSLRAGDSYEQYF. As DNA, the CDR3 is TGTGCCAGCAGCTTACGAGCGGGAGACTCCTACGAGCAGTACTTC.

V and J are TRBV15 and TRBJ2-5; 8 bases align to TRBD1. The end of the DNA is better explained by TRBJ2-7, so the J call may be wrong. This CDR3 has 15 amino acids. CDR1 is LNHNV, CDR2 YYDKDF, per germline (reference sequence). The DNA of the CDR3 is TGTGCCACCAGCAGAGAGTGGACAGGGACCTACGAGCAGTACTTC. Its translation: CATSREWTGTYEQYF.

The chain couples TRBV6-6 to TRBJ1-6; D gene unclear. CDR1 and CDR2 from the germline V gene are MNHNY and SVGAGI (reference sequence). V dropped 6 bases and J dropped 8 bases, with 14 bases sitting between them. The CDR3 has 14 amino acids. CDR3 in DNA: TGTGCCAGCAGCCACGAGGGTTTCGATTCACCCCTCCACTTT. Its protein product is CASSHEGFDSPLHF.

The rearrangement uses TRBV7-9 and TRBJ2-5, with TRBD2 identical over 7 bases. Trimming at V came to 0 bases and at J to 5 bases, leaving 3 bases not matched to a gene. Per germline, CDR1 SEHNR and CDR2 FQNEAQ (reference sequence). The CDR3 has 14 amino acids. The CDR3 spells CASSLAGEGETQYF. In DNA, the CDR3 is TGTGCCAGCAGCTTAGCGGGGGAGGGGGAGACCCAGTACTTC.